This T cell receptor (beta chain) was captured by sequencing in a study of cytomegalovirus exposure and HLA in healthy donors. Whole-study findings and limits: Some TCR beta chains (around 160 of them) were listed as cytomegalovirus-associated. Generally TCR sequences proved uncommon, though certain public TCRs appeared in numerous donors. Immune exposure was documented only through CMV serostatus.

Trimming at V came to 5 bases and at J to 6 bases, leaving 8 bases not matched to a gene. CDR1 and CDR2 (germline): MGHDK, SYGVNS. The CDR3 length is 15 residues. It was with 60 Vbeta and 13 Jbeta primers that the PCR ran. The authors' processing: It was a later analysis that counted about 80 million unique TCR beta chains, of which 9 million to 13 million were shared. Using immunoSEQ multiplex PCR, the repertoire was profiled, and TCRdb retains in-frame clones only, with some absent. The V and J calls and clone size are taken from that table; D and trimming were inferred from the DNA. Of some 38,000 clones listed, more than 50% were seen once; the top ten hold 6.2%. Note on this clone: Its antigen is currently unknown.

Sequencing was performed on PBMCs. V usage is TRBV25-1 and J usage is TRBJ1-5; 9 bases map to TRBD1. The sequence was obtained from a woman in her forties in good health and CMV-seropositive. The CDR3 DNA reads as TGTGCCAGCAGTAGATCGGGACAGGGTATTCAGCCCCAGCATTTT. This codes for CASSRSGQGIQPQHF.